The next 9 T cell receptor beta chains were all read from a single sample in a study of regulatory T cells in long-lasting Graves disease. Documented time point: persistent/refractory GD, antithyroid drugs over 5 years with positive TRAb. Making the TCR library involved RNA that had been extracted from PBMCs. Researchers made TCR beta libraries by using iRepertoire HTBI primers and running Arm-PCR on CDR3 regions. TCRdb fed the multiplex PCR reads into MiXCR, producing one record per CDR3 protein. The repertoire includes fewer than 450,000 distinct CDR3 sequences, more than 20% of them detected once, and 20% sits in the top ten. Sequenced material: peripheral blood mononuclear cells (PBMCs), taken when the disease was refractory, from a patient treated with antithyroid drugs. Receptors were obtained from a female donor with Graves disease.

This clonotype has only a few counts. The chain couples TRBV11-2 to TRBJ1-2; D not resolved. CDR1 SGHAT and CDR2 FQNNGV come from the germline V gene. Trimming took off 1 base at V and 4 bases at J, with 13 bases between the two ends. The CDR3 extends over 15 amino acids. As DNA, the CDR3 is TGTGCCAGCAGCTTAGTACCCGACGTATCCTATGGCTACACCTTC. The encoded protein is CASSLVPDVSYGYTF. The full variable domain, in which reference TRBV11-2 and TRBJ1-2 provide the parts outside the CDR3, is EAGVAQSPRYKIIEKRQSVAFWCNPISGHATLYWYQQILGQGPKLLIQFQNNGVVDDSQLPKDRFSAERLKGVDSTLKIQPAKLEDSAVYLCASSLVPDVSYGYTFGSGTRLTVV.

The sample holds one count of this clonotype. One base away lies a much larger clone, so this may be a sequencing read error. The chain employs TRBV29-1 and TRBJ1-2; 7 nucleotides agree with TRBD1. CDR3 size: 13 residues. The J segment lost 5 bases and the V segment lost 5 bases, leaving 8 bases of the junction unmatched. Germline-derived CDR1 and CDR2 are SQVTM and ANQGSEA. As DNA, the CDR3 is TGCAGCGTTCGCAGGGGGTCACGTTATGGCTACACCTTC. This encodes CSVRRGSRYGYTF.

This clonotype has only a few counts. The chain links TRBV12-3 or TRBV12-4 to TRBJ2-2; 10 bases fit TRBD2. J gave up 2 bases and V 2 bases, and 17 bases lay outside the gene matches. This CDR3 comprises 21 residues. The CDR3 region has the DNA TGTGCCAGCAGTTTACGGACCGCGCGGGTCCTAGCGGGAGAAAACACCGGGGAGCTGTTTTTT. Its protein is CASSLRTARVLAGENTGELFF.

J is TRBJ2-3 and V is TRBV28, with D perhaps being TRBD1 or TRBD2 (6 bases each). The CDR3 has 14 amino acids. CDR1 MDHEN and CDR2 SYDVKM come from the germline V gene. With 5 bases removed from V and 4 bases from J, the gap between germline ends came to 13 bases. The CDR3 loop reads CASSGLRGPDTQYF. The CDR3 region has the DNA TGTGCCAGCAGTGGCCTCCGGGGGCCAGATACGCAGTATTTT.

This clonotype has at least ten counts. The chain recombines TRBV28 with TRBJ1-2; no clear D. The CDR3 has 11 amino acids. V lost 4 bases to trimming and J lost 7 bases, with 7 bases between them. Germline CDR1 and CDR2: MDHEN and SYDVKM. CDR3 DNA: TGTGCCAGCAGTTCCACCGGTGGCTACACCTTC. As protein: CASSSTGGYTF.

This clonotype showed up just a few times. The chain couples TRBV20-1 to TRBJ2-7; the D gene is possibly TRBD1 (5 bases). Germline CDR1 is DFQATT and CDR2 is SNEGSKA (reference sequence). With 3 bases removed from V and 3 bases from J, the gap between germline ends came to 9 bases. This CDR3 has 12 amino acids. CDR3 protein: CSASRQNYEQYF. In DNA form, the CDR3 reads TGCAGTGCTAGTAGACAGAACTACGAGCAGTACTTC.

As for this clonotype: Being one base from a much bigger clone, this may be a read error. The conserved phenylalanine or tryptophan normally closing the CDR3 is absent here, so this likely arose from a read error. The rearrangement joins TRBV7-2 to TRBJ1-2; D may be TRBD1 (6 bases). The germline V gene has CDR1 SGHTA and CDR2 FQGNSA. V lost 2 bases to trimming and J lost 4 bases, with 20 bases between them. The CDR3 extends over 17 amino acids. The CDR3 protein is CASSLPLSGRGGYGYTL. The CDR3 DNA sequence: TGTGCCAGCAGCTTACCCCTCTCTGGCAGGGGAGGCTATGGCTACACCCTC.

There are a few counts of this clonotype. The gene calls are TRBV20-1 and TRBJ2-7; no clear D. This CDR3 spans 14 amino acids. Germline loops: CDR1 DFQATT, CDR2 SNEGSKA (reference sequence). Deletions cut 6 bases from V and 4 bases from J, with 19 bases between. Here the CDR3 DNA reads TGCAGTGCCTCGGGTACCGCTTTTGGGTACGAGCAGTACTTC. It codes for CSASGTAFGYEQYF.

For this clonotype: One base away lies a much larger clone, so this may be a sequencing read error. The chain combines TRBV6-5 with TRBJ2-7, with D perhaps TRBD2 (5 bases). Germline V gives CDR1 MNHEY, CDR2 SVGAGI. This CDR3 is 11 amino acids long. The CDR3 nucleotides read TGTGCCAGCAGTTACGTGGGAGAGCGGTACTTC. This encodes CASSYVGERYF.